In this sample, the clone carrying this T cell receptor beta chain turned up many times. As yet, its antigen is unknown. V was clipped by 7 bases and J by 0 bases, with 10 bases between them. The CDR3 sequence is 13 residues long. Germline-derived CDR1 and CDR2 are MNHNS and SASEGT. This sample is drawn from a study of T cells in Graves' hyperthyroidism and ophthalmopathy. Study conclusions and caveats: Among thyroid clonotypes expanded above 0.001, most also appeared in blood. By a 13 V-J model, ophthalmopathy was set apart from stable hyperthyroidism.

Amplified regions were TCR beta CDR3 sequences from RNA transcripts. First-round RT-PCR with HTBI primers amplified the TCR CDR3 region. TCRdb called the multiplex PCR reads again in MiXCR, with one record for every CDR3 protein. This table holds around 610,000 distinct CDR3 sequences, about 15% found once. Source material: blood. The receptor's source is a woman aged 40 to 50 with Graves' ophthalmopathy. The gene calls are TRBV6-1 and TRBJ2-7; possible D gene TRBD2, 5 bases. CDR3 DNA: TGTGCCAGCAAAGTAACTAGCTCCTACGAGCAGTACTTC. This codes for CASKVTSSYEQYF.